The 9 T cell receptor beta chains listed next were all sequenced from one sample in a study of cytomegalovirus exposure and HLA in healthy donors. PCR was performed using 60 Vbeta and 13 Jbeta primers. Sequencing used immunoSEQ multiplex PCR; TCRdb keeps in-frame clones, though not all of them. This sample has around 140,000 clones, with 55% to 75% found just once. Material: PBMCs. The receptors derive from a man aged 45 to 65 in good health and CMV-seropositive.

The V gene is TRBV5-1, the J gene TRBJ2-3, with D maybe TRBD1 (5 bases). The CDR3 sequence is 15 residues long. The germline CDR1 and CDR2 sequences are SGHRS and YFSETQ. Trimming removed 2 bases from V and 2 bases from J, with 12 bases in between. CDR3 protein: CASSFARVLTDTQYF. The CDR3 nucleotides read TGCGCCAGCAGCTTTGCCAGGGTGCTCACAGATACGCAGTATTTT.

CDR3 amino acids: CASSLGPGGGRNEQFF. The CDR3 DNA follows: TGTGCCAGCAGCTTAGGGCCCGGCGGGGGTCGCAATGAGCAGTTCTTC. The chain employs TRBV7-2 and TRBJ2-1; 7 bases fit TRBD2. The germline V gene encodes CDR1 SGHTA and CDR2 FQGNSA. V trimming: 1 base; J trimming: 6 bases; junction bases outside the gene matches: 9. This CDR3 has 16 amino acids.

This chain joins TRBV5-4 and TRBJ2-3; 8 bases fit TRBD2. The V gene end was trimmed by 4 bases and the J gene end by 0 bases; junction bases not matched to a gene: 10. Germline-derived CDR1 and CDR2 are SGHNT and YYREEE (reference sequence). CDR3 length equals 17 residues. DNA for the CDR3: TGTGCCAGCAGCCCGGTCGGGGGGGCGGAGAGCACAGATACGCAGTATTTT. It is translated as CASSPVGGAESTDTQYF.

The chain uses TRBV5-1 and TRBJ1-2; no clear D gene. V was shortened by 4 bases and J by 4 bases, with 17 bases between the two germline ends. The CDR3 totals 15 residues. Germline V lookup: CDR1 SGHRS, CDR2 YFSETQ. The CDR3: CASSGGGGSGYGYTF. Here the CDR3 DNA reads TGCGCCAGCAGCGGAGGAGGAGGGTCAGGCTATGGCTACACCTTC.

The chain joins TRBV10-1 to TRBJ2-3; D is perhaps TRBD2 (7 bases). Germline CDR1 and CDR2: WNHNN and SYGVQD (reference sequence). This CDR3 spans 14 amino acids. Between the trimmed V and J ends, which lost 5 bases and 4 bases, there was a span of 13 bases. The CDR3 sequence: CASSLTGGPDTQYF. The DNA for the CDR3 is TGCGCCAGCAGTCTGACGGGGGGCCCAGATACGCAGTATTTT.

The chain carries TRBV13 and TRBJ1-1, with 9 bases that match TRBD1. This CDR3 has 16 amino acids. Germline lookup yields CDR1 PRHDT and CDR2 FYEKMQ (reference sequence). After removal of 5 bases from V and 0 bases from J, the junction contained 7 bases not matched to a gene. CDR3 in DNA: TGTGCCAGCAGCCATGGACAGGGGCGGATGAACACTGAAGCTTTCTTT. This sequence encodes CASSHGQGRMNTEAFF.

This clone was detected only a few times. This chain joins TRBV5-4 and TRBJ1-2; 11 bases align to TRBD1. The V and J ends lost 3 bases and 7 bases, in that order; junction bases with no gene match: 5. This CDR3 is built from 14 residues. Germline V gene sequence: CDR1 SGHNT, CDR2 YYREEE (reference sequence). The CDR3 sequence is CASSWGTGGGGYTF. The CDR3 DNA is TGTGCCAGCAGCTGGGGGACAGGGGGTGGTGGCTACACCTTC.

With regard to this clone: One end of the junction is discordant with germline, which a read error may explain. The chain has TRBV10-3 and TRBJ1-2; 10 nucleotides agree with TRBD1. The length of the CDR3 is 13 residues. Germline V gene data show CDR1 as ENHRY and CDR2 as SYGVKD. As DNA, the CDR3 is TGTGCCAGCAGAGTCGATATGGGACAGGGGCTCTACTTC. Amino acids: CASRVDMGQGLYF.

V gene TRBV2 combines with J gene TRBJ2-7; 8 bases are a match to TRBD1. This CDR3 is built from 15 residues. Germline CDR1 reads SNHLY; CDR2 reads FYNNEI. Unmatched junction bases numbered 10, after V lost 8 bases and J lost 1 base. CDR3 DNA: TGTGCCAGCGGCGGACAGGGAAGGAGGTCCTACGAGCAGTACTTC. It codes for CASGGQGRRSYEQYF. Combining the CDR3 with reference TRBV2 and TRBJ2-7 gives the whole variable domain EPEVTQTPSHQVTQMGQEVILRCVPISNHLYFYWYRQILGQKVEFLVSFYNNEISEKSEIFDDQFSVERPDGSNFTLKIRSTKLEDSAMYFCASGGQGRRSYEQYFGPGTRLTVT.